Following are 20 T cell receptor beta chains from one sample sequenced in a study of T cells in Graves' hyperthyroidism and ophthalmopathy. RNA transcripts yielded amplified TCR beta CDR3 regions. The HTBI primer set drove a first-round RT-PCR of the TCR CDR3. TCRdb re-called the multiplex PCR reads with MiXCR, one entry per CDR3 protein. Of 300,000 to 450,000 distinct CDR3 sequences in the sample, around 16% are singletons; the top ten hold around 30%. Sequencing was performed on blood. These TCRs come from a young woman with Graves' hyperthyroidism that later progressed to Graves' ophthalmopathy.

This clonotype showed up just a few times. The rearrangement joins TRBV9 to TRBJ1-3; D uncertain. The CDR3 contains 13 residues. V was cut by 2 bases and J by 4 bases, with 7 bases left in between. CDR1 is SGDLS, CDR2 YYNGEE, per germline. CDR3 nucleotides: TGTGCCAGCAGCGTTAGTGGGGGAAACACCATATATTTT. This sequence encodes CASSVSGGNTIYF.

The J gene is TRBJ1-3, the V gene TRBV9; D perhaps matches TRBD1 (6 bases). Germline CDR1 SGDLS, CDR2 YYNGEE. Trimming stripped 0 bases from V and 0 bases from J, with 7 bases between. The CDR3 runs 15 residues. DNA for the CDR3: TGTGCCAGCAGCGTAGGAGGGGGCTCTGGAAACACCATATATTTT. This codes for CASSVGGGSGNTIYF.

The table lists this clonotype with many counts. The genes are TRBV13 and TRBJ2-5; 9 bases map to TRBD1. The CDR3 totals 15 residues. V lost 2 bases and J lost 4; bases outside the gene matches: 5. The germline V gene encodes CDR1 PRHDT and CDR2 FYEKMQ (reference sequence). The CDR3 nucleotides are TGTGCCAGCAGCTTATTGGGACAGGGTGGAGAGACCCAGTACTTC. Translating gives CASSLLGQGGETQYF.

This clonotype showed up many times. The CDR3 coding sequence is TGTGCCAGCTCACCACCGGAGACATTATGGTATGAGCAGTTCTTC. It specifies CASSPPETLWYEQFF. This chain links TRBV18 with TRBJ2-1; D is unclear. Germline V CDR1 and CDR2: KGHSH, LQKENI. Trimming cost V 0 bases and J 8 bases, with 14 bases left between them. CDR3 length: 15 amino acids. Combining the CDR3 with reference TRBV18 and TRBJ2-1 gives the whole variable domain NAGVMQNPRHLVRRRGQEARLRCSPMKGHSHVYWYRQLPEEGLKFMVYLQKENIIDESGMPKERFSAEFPKEGPSILRIQQVVRGDSAAYFCASSPPETLWYEQFFGPGTRLTVL.

The chain combines TRBV25-1 with TRBJ2-1, with D possibly TRBD2 on 5 matching bases. The CDR3 has 15 amino acids. V was trimmed by 1 base and J by 2 bases, leaving 9 bases between them. CDR1 and CDR2 from the germline V gene are MGHDK and SYGVNS. The CDR3: CASSESVEAYNEQFF. The CDR3 DNA sequence: TGTGCCAGCAGTGAATCCGTGGAGGCCTACAATGAGCAGTTCTTC.

This clonotype was observed a handful of times. The rearrangement links TRBV10-3 to TRBJ2-7; perhaps TRBD1 as D (6 bases). This CDR3 spans 12 amino acids. Per the germline V gene, CDR1 is ENHRY and CDR2 is SYGVKD. V lost 5 bases to trimming and J lost 3 bases, with 8 bases between them. CDR3 sequence reads: CAISTGFYEQYF. The DNA for the CDR3 is TGTGCCATCAGTACAGGGTTCTACGAGCAGTACTTC.

The J gene is TRBJ2-5, the V gene TRBV7-2; D not certain. The CDR3 extends over 12 amino acids. Per germline, CDR1 SGHTA and CDR2 FQGNSA. Trimming cost V 5 bases and J 7 bases, with 11 bases left between them. The DNA of the CDR3 is TGTGCCAGCAGCCAATTTCGTGGGACCCAGTACTTC. Translated: CASSQFRGTQYF.

This clonotype came up many times. The chain joins TRBV11-2 to TRBJ1-2, with unresolved D. The CDR3 is 12 amino acids. Germline-derived CDR1 and CDR2 are SGHAT and FQNNGV. The V gene lost 10 bases and the J gene lost 2 bases, with 11 bases spanning the gap. The CDR3 spells CATGMRNYGYTF. Here the CDR3 DNA reads TGTGCCACCGGCATGAGGAACTATGGCTACACCTTC.

Ten or more counts support this clonotype. The V gene is TRBV30, the J gene TRBJ2-5; 9 bases match TRBD1. The CDR3 contains 14 residues. V lost 2 bases to trimming and J lost 2 bases; unmatched junction nucleotides: 3. The germline V gene encodes CDR1 GTSNPN and CDR2 SVGIG (reference sequence). Written as DNA, the CDR3 is TGTGCCTGGAGTACACAGGGGGCACAAGAGACCCAGTACTTC. Its translation is CAWSTQGAQETQYF.

The chain joins TRBV5-5 to TRBJ2-6; maybe TRBD2 (6 bases). The V end lost 6 bases, the J end lost 2 bases, and 18 bases lay between the germline ends. Germline lookup yields CDR1 SGHKS and CDR2 YYEKEE (reference sequence). This CDR3 comprises 17 residues. The CDR3, as DNA: TGTGCCAGCACGTCACGGGGACTTGGAACTGGGGCCAACGTCCTGACTTTC. Translation: CASTSRGLGTGANVLTF.

This clonotype has a count of ten or more. This chain links TRBV10-3 with TRBJ2-1; TRBD1 agrees at 8 bases. Trimming cost V 8 bases and J 3 bases; bases outside gene matches: 9. The CDR3 extends over 15 amino acids. Germline V gives CDR1 ENHRY, CDR2 SYGVKD. CDR3: CAIGQAGQDYNEQFF. The DNA of the CDR3 is TGTGCCATCGGACAGGCGGGACAGGACTACAATGAGCAGTTCTTC.

This clonotype showed up just a few times. The V gene is TRBV25-1, the J gene TRBJ2-1; 9 bases map to TRBD1. The germline gives CDR1 MGHDK, CDR2 SYGVNS. V lost 2 bases and J lost 1; bases outside the gene matches: 3. CDR3 length equals 16 residues. For the CDR3, the DNA is TGTGCCAGCAGTGAAACAGGGGGCATATCCTACAATGAGCAGTTCTTC. It translates to CASSETGGISYNEQFF.

This clonotype showed up many times. The chain employs TRBV9 and TRBJ2-7; a weak D match, TRBD2 (7 bases). This CDR3 comprises 16 residues. V shed 0 bases and J shed 0 bases, with 13 bases lying between them. Per the germline V gene, CDR1 is SGDLS and CDR2 is YYNGEE. For the CDR3, the DNA is TGTGCCAGCAGCGTAGGGCCCGCGGGGGCCTCCTACGAGCAGTACTTC. Its protein is CASSVGPAGASYEQYF.

A single count supports this clonotype. The rearrangement links TRBV5-6 to TRBJ1-5, with 10 bases identical to TRBD1. V shed 2 bases, J shed 0 bases, and the junction held 8 bases outside the gene matches. Per germline, CDR1 SGHDT and CDR2 YYEEEE. CDR3 size: 18 residues. CDR3 coding DNA: TGTGCCAGCAGCTTATATGGGACAGGGGAATATAGCAATCAGCCCCAGCATTTT. The encoded protein is CASSLYGTGEYSNQPQHF.

This clonotype was picked up many times. The chain is built from TRBV2 and TRBJ1-1; D gene uncertain. V shed 6 bases and J shed 4 bases, with 12 bases lying between them. This CDR3 has 13 amino acids. Looked up from germline, CDR1 is SNHLY and CDR2 is FYNNEI. Here the CDR3 DNA reads TGTGCCAGCAGCCCATACGGAGGCACTGAAGCTTTCTTT. This gives the protein CASSPYGGTEAFF.

In this sample, this clonotype turned up many times. The V and J genes are TRBV7-2 and TRBJ2-5, with D uncertain. The germline V gene encodes CDR1 SGHTA and CDR2 FQGNSA. The V end lost 3 bases, the J end lost 5 bases, and 7 bases lay between the germline ends. The CDR3 consists of 12 residues. The CDR3 loop is CASSFLAETQYF. The CDR3 DNA follows: TGTGCCAGCAGCTTCTTGGCGGAGACCCAGTACTTC.

Of note for this clonotype: One end of the junction does not line up with germline, which may come from a read error. The chain couples TRBV24-1 to TRBJ2-7; maybe TRBD2 (6 bases). This CDR3 region has 16 residues. The germline V gene has CDR1 KGHDR and CDR2 SFDVKD. CDR3 in DNA: TGTGCCAGCAGTTTGTCCCCTAGCGAACAATCCTACGAGCAGTACTTC. It encodes CASSLSPSEQSYEQYF.

The chain is built from TRBV24-1 and TRBJ2-5; D gene unclear. The V end lost 5 bases, the J end lost 0 bases, and 12 bases lay between the germline ends. CDR1 and CDR2 (germline): KGHDR, SFDVKD. The CDR3 sequence is 15 residues long. The CDR3 DNA reads as TGTGCCACCAGTGCCCTCGGCGTGTACCAAGAGACCCAGTACTTC. This gives the protein CATSALGVYQETQYF.

Of note for this clonotype: The junction departs from the called germline gene at one end, perhaps through a read error. The chain is built from TRBV4-1 and TRBJ2-5; possibly TRBD2 for D (6 bases). Germline V CDR1 and CDR2: MGHRA, YSYEKL. The CDR3 covers 15 residues. CDR3 nucleotide sequence: TGTGCCAGCAGCCAAGATTACCTAGGAGGGGAGACCCAGTACTTC. Its protein is CASSQDYLGGETQYF.

V is TRBV7-9 and J is TRBJ2-3; tentatively, D is TRBD2 (6 bases). The germline gives CDR1 SEHNR, CDR2 FQNEAQ (reference sequence). Trimming shortened V by 6 bases and J by 2 bases, and 18 bases separated the two germline ends. The CDR3 has 16 residues. The CDR3 loop is CASSLKGSGTTDTQYF. In DNA, the CDR3 is TGTGCCAGCAGTTTGAAGGGTAGCGGAACCACAGATACGCAGTATTTT.